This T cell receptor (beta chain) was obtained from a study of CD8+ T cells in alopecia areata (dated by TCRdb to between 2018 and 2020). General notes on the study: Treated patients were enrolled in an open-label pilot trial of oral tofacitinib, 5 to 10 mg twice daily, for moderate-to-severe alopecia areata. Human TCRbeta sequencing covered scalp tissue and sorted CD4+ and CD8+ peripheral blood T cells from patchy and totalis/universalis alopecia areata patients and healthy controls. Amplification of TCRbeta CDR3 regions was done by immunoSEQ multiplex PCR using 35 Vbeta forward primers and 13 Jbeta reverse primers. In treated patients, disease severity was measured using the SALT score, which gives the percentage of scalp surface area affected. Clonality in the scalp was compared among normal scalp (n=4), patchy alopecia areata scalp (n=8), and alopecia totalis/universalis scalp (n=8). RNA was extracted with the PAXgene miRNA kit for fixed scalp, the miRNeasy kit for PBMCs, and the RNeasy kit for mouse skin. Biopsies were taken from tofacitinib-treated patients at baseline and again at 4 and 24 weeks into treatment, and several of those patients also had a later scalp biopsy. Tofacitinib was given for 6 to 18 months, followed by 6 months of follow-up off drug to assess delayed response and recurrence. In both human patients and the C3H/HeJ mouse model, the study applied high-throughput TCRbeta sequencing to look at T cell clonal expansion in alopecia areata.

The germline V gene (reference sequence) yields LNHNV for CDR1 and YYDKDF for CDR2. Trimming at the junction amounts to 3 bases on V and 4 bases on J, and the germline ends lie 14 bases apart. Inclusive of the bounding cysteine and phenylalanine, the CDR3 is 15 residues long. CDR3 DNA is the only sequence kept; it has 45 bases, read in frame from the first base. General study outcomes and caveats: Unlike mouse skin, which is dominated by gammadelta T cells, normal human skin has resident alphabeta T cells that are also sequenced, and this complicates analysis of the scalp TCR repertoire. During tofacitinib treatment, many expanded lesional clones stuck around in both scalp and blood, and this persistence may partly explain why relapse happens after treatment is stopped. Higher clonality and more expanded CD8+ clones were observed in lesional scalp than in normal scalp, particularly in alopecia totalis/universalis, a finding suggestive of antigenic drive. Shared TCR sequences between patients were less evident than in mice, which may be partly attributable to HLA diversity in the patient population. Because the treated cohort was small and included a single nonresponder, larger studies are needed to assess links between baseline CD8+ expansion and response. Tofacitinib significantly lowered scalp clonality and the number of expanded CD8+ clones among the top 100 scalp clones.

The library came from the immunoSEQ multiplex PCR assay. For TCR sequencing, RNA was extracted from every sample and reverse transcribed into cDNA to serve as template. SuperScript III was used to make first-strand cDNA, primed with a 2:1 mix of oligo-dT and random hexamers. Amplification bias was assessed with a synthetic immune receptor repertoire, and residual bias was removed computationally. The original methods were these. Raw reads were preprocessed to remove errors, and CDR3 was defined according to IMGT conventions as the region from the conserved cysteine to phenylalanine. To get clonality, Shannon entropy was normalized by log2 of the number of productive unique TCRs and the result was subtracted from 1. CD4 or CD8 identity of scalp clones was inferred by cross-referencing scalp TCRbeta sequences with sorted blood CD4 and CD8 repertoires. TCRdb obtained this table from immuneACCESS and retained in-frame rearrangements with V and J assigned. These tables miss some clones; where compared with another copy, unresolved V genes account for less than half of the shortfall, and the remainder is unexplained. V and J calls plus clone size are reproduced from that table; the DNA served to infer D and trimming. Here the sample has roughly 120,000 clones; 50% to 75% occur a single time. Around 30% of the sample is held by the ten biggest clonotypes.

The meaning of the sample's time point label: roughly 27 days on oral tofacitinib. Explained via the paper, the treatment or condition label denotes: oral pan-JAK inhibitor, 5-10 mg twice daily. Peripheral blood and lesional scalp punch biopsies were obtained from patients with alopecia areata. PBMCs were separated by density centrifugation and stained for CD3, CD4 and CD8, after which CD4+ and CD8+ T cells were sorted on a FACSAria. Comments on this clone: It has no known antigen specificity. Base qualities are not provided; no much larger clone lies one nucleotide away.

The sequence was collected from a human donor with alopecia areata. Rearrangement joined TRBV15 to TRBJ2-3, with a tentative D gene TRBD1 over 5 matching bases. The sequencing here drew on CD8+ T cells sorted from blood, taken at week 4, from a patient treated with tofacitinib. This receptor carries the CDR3 CATSRGPGSADTQYF. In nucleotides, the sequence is TGTGCCACCAGCAGGGGGCCGGGTTCGGCAGATACGCAGTATTTT.